This TCR beta chain was sequenced for a study of Graves' ophthalmopathy and Graves' hyperthyroidism. This clonotype came up many times. Trimming shortened V by 3 bases and J by 0 bases, and 6 bases separated the two germline ends. From germline, CDR1 is DFQATT and CDR2 SNEGSKA (reference sequence). CDR3 size: 12 residues. Using RNA transcripts, the TCR beta CDR3 regions were amplified. HTBI primers were used in a first-round RT-PCR, which preceded a second-round multiplex PCR. TCRdb re-called the multiplex PCR reads with MiXCR, one entry per CDR3 protein. The table includes roughly 420,000 distinct CDR3 sequences, 21% detected once.

This TCR was sampled from a woman younger than 35 with stable Graves' hyperthyroidism. The rearrangement uses TRBV20-1 and TRBJ2-7; D is ambiguous. The sequenced sample consisted of peripheral blood. The CDR3 nucleotides read TGCAGTGCTAGCTACAGCTCCTACGAGCAGTACTTC. Its protein product is CSASYSSYEQYF.